These T cell receptor beta chains were read from a single sample in a study of T cell responses to AZD1222 COVID-19 vaccine. Using immunoSEQ multiplex PCR, the repertoire was profiled, and TCRdb retains in-frame clones only, with some absent. Altogether about 100,000 clones are present, 80% to 95% being singletons, with the ten largest covering 7.5% to 9.5%. The material sequenced was peripheral blood, taken 28 days after the second AZD1222 dose. The receptors shown here come from an adult who received the AZD1222 COVID-19 vaccine. CDR3s include the opening cysteine and the closing phenylalanine or tryptophan. The D gene is left open where the match is weak. The size entry is marked missing in some rows and otherwise reads once, few, many or a size class.

CDR3: CATSRDGNQPQHF; DNA: TGTGCCACCAGCAGGGATGGCAATCAGCCCCAGCATTTT; D: -; V: TRBV24-1; size: -; J: TRBJ1-5
CDR3: CASSYWGSAFF; DNA: TGTGCCAGCAGTTACTGGGGGTCCGCTTTCTTT; D: -; V: TRBV6-6; size: -; J: TRBJ1-1
CDR3: CASSQTDSELGRYGYTF; DNA: TGCGCCAGCAGCCAAACGGACAGTGAGCTCGGGCGGTATGGCTACACCTTC; D: -; V: TRBV4-1; size: -; J: TRBJ1-2
CDR3: CATSDLLGLGTDTQYF; DNA: TGTGCCACCAGTGATTTGCTAGGACTGGGCACAGATACGCAGTATTTT; D: -; V: TRBV24-1; size: -; J: TRBJ2-3
CDR3: CASSELGDSIQETQYF; DNA: TGTGCCAGCAGTGAACTAGGGGACTCGATTCAAGAGACCCAGTACTTC; D: -; V: TRBV6-1; size: once; J: TRBJ2-5
CDR3: CASSSQTGAYEQYF; DNA: TGTGCCAGCAGCTCCCAGACAGGAGCCTACGAGCAGTACTTC; D: -; V: TRBV7-2; size: once; J: TRBJ2-7
CDR3: CASSYPLYGYTF; DNA: TGTGCCAGCAGTTACCCACTATATGGCTACACCTTC; D: -; V: TRBV6-2/TRBV6-3; size: -; J: TRBJ1-2
CDR3: CASSLGSGTGAREKLFF; DNA: TGTGCCAGCAGCTTGGGGTCTGGGACAGGGGCACGTGAAAAACTGTTTTTT; D: TRBD1; V: TRBV5-8; size: few; J: TRBJ1-4
CDR3: CATFVTDSSGANVLTF; DNA: TGTGCCACCTTCGTTACCGATAGCTCTGGGGCCAACGTCCTGACTTTC; D: -; V: TRBV24-1; size: -; J: TRBJ2-6
CDR3: CASSLSQGKEKLFF; DNA: TGCGCCAGCAGCTTGTCACAGGGGAAGGAAAAACTGTTTTTT; D: TRBD1; V: TRBV5-1; size: -; J: TRBJ1-4
CDR3: CATSRGGIGELFF; DNA: TGTGCCACCAGCAGAGGGGGTATCGGGGAGCTGTTTTTT; D: -; V: TRBV15; size: -; J: TRBJ2-2
CDR3: CASSPRSGNQPQHF; DNA: TGTGCCAGCAGTCCCAGGTCAGGCAATCAGCCCCAGCATTTT; D: -; V: TRBV27; size: -; J: TRBJ1-5
CDR3: CASSRGLAETYEQYF; DNA: TGTGCCAGCAGCCGAGGACTAGCGGAGACCTACGAGCAGTACTTC; D: TRBD2; V: TRBV11-3; size: -; J: TRBJ2-7
CDR3: CASSLGRLEAFF; DNA: TGTGCCAGCAGCCTTGGACGGCTTGAAGCTTTCTTT; D: -; V: TRBV6-2/TRBV6-3; size: -; J: TRBJ1-1